Listed below are T cell receptor beta chains from one sample, sequenced in a study of cytomegalovirus exposure and HLA in healthy donors. The data were produced by immunoSEQ multiplex PCR, yet TCRdb's version contains in-frame clones alone and is incomplete. The sample carries around 140,000 clones, about 71% recorded once. Source material: PBMCs. The source of these receptors is a woman aged 55-70 years in good health and CMV-seropositive. Both conserved end residues are trimmed from each CDR3. Fields, in order: V gene, J gene, CDR3 protein.

TRBV6-1	TRBJ1-1	ASSETWNTEAF
TRBV27	TRBJ1-5	ASSREGQRNQPQH
TRBV29-1	TRBJ2-3	SVEGLGHTQY
TRBV28	TRBJ1-1	ASSSSSSGTEAF
TRBV5-6	TRBJ2-1	ASSLALGQGYNEQF
TRBV2	TRBJ2-1	ASSEGLAGYNEQF
TRBV27	TRBJ1-1	ASSFEPGTEAF
TRBV7-2	TRBJ2-1	ASSPRLAGVNEQF
TRBV5-4	TRBJ2-5	ASSLERKETQY
TRBV30	TRBJ2-1	AWSPSGLGGNEQF
TRBV25-1	TRBJ1-4	ASSGQGVSEKLF
TRBV9	TRBJ2-1	ASTGQGGVYNEQF
TRBV11-2	TRBJ2-7	ASSLAPPGTGMMYEQY
TRBV5-4	TRBJ1-2	ASSSRTGGEVRGYT
TRBV6-1	TRBJ1-1	ASSEQGQLNTEAF
TRBV5-1	TRBJ2-1	ASSLSAGVINEQF
TRBV19	TRBJ1-1	ATRIGGNTEAF
TRBV7-8	TRBJ2-2	ASSPRLAGAVTGELF
TRBV9	TRBJ2-1	ASSARDSYNEQF
TRBV5-1	TRBJ2-1	ASSLEASGSYNEQF
TRBV5-8	TRBJ1-5	ASNGQAFNQPQH
TRBV5-1	TRBJ2-7	ASSPAGGEQY
TRBV6-5	TRBJ1-1	ASSYSQTGITEAF
TRBV10-3	TRBJ1-2	AISEYRGGNYGYT
TRBV5-1	TRBJ2-2	ASSPAAGGYTGELF
TRBV19	TRBJ1-5	ASSRKPTGGNQPQH
TRBV28	TRBJ1-5	ASSLPLRSNQPQH
TRBV30	TRBJ1-4	AWSGTGRATNEKLF
TRBV29-1	TRBJ2-7	SVDGWGREQY
TRBV19	TRBJ2-1	ASGGDEQF
TRBV19	TRBJ1-2	ASSIVAGANYGYT
TRBV5-3	TRBJ2-5	ARSTRDRTSPQETQY
TRBV2	TRBJ1-5	ASSKDRGVQPQH
TRBV15	TRBJ2-7	ATSRDPLSYEQY
TRBV9	TRBJ2-7	ASSVATYSEQY
TRBV6-1	TRBJ2-2	ASTPTGTTGELF
TRBV7-2	TRBJ2-5	ASSPLWTQY
TRBV4-1	TRBJ2-5	ASSQEVKGEETQY
TRBV5-1	TRBJ2-5	ASQTSPERETQY
TRBV5-1	TRBJ2-2	ASSLALNTGELF
TRBV11-3	TRBJ1-1	ASSLYLNTEAF
TRBV28	TRBJ1-3	ASSTGTGGVLSGNTIY
TRBV7-3	TRBJ2-1	ASSSTPGLSYNEQF
TRBV30	TRBJ2-1	AWTGTGPYEQF
TRBV5-4	TRBJ2-1	ASSLLGPFNEQF
TRBV19	TRBJ2-2	ASSIIGTGNTGELF
TRBV6-6	TRBJ2-1	ASSATSGSSYNEQF
TRBV2	TRBJ1-2	ASIREQLNYGYT
TRBV7-2	TRBJ1-5	ASSLDRADQPQH
TRBV28	TRBJ2-5	ASSLAGASRTQY
TRBV4-2	TRBJ1-2	ASSKVDSELYGYT
TRBV15	TRBJ1-2	ATSRDSLYGYT
TRBV5-4	TRBJ2-7	ASSWRVSYEQY
TRBV18	TRBJ1-6	ASSQTGGDHNSPLH
TRBV7-2	TRBJ1-1	ASSLGQGEAF
TRBV28	TRBJ1-4	ASTEGATNEKLF
TRBV6-5	TRBJ2-1	ASSYGGSSYNEQF
TRBV7-8	TRBJ2-5	ASSRRTNQETQY
TRBV4-2	TRBJ2-5	ASSRLGGDRGYQETQY
TRBV27	TRBJ1-4	ASSSQGHNEKLF